This T cell receptor beta chain was sequenced for a study of T-cell memory formation after mild COVID-19. Overall study: Among the donors, TCR clusters were largely specific to each donor. General study results and limits: Clones that contracted from day 15 to 85 were balanced CD4/CD8, while later expanders leaned CD4+. Most CD4+ clones that shrank were in CM and EM, while CD8+ ones turned up in EMRA.

In regard to this clonotype: Its antigen is unidentified.

Amplification by 5'RACE using constant-segment primers produced TCR alpha and TCR beta cDNA libraries that carried sample barcodes and UMIs. TCRdb re-analysed the 5' RACE reads in MiXCR, keeping a single row per CDR3 protein. The sample consists of about 430,000 distinct CDR3 sequences, roughly 18% of them appearing once. Trimming stripped 8 bases from V and 4 bases from J, with 11 bases between. CDR3 length: 13 amino acids. Per the germline V gene, CDR1 is MNHNY and CDR2 is SVGAGI (reference sequence). This chain links TRBV6-6 with TRBJ1-4; tentatively, D is TRBD1 (5 bases). This sequence was found in a man aged 18-30 years who had mild COVID-19 (a few samples of this study predate the infection). Cell type and time point are not known. Material for sequencing was PBMCs or a T cell subset sorted from them (not recorded which). The CDR3: CASGDSDNEKLFF. As DNA, the CDR3 is TGTGCCAGCGGCGACAGCGATAATGAAAAACTGTTTTTT.